The 17 T cell receptor beta chains below were found in one sample sequenced in a study of vaccination effects on CD4 cells after COVID-19. TCRdb keeps only in-frame clones here, not all; method: immunoSEQ multiplex PCR. The sample contains 40,000 to 45,000 clones, approximately 70% of which appear only once. Pools of viral peptides were used by the ViraFEST assay to expand antigen-specific CD4+ T cells ahead of sequencing. Once cultured for roughly ten days, the cells underwent separation to obtain CD4+ T cells. Nucleocapsid antibodies stayed negative before and after vaccination, showing no earlier SARS-CoV-2 infection. These receptors' antigens are unknown. The sample consisted of CD4+ T cells from PBMCs cultured with HCoV-OC43 spike peptides, taken before COVID-19 vaccination. Described subset: HCoV-OC43 spike overlapping peptide pool stimulation. The receptors originated from a human donor who received a COVID-19 vaccine.

V gene TRBV14 combines with J gene TRBJ1-2; TRBD1 might be the D (6 bases). CDR1 and CDR2 from the germline V gene are SGHDN and FVKESK. Trimming left V 4 bases short and J 7 bases short, with 16 bases between. The CDR3 has 14 amino acids. DNA of the CDR3: TGTGCCAGCAGCCCAGCCGTGGGGGCGGGTGGCTACACCTTC. Translation gives CASSPAVGAGGYTF. Full variable domain (outside the CDR3, taken from reference TRBV14 and TRBJ1-2): EAGVTQFPSHSVIEKGQTVTLRCDPISGHDNLYWYRRVMGKEIKFLLHFVKESKQDESGMPNNRFLAERTGGTYSTLKVQPAELEDSGVYFCASSPAVGAGGYTFGSGTRLTVV.

This sequence joins TRBV7-9 and TRBJ1-3; D is undetermined. Germline CDR1 is SEHNR and CDR2 is FQNEAQ (reference sequence). The CDR3 has 15 amino acids. V lost 3 bases, J lost 3 bases, and 12 bases lay in between. The CDR3, as DNA: TGTGCCAGCAGCTTGTTGAGGTCCGGTGGAAACACCATATATTTT. Translation gives CASSLLRSGGNTIYF.

The rearrangement joins TRBV5-5 to TRBJ1-1; a possible D gene is TRBD1 (5 bases). Trimming pared 0 bases from V and 0 bases from J, leaving 9 bases between. CDR1 is SGHKS and CDR2 is YYEKEE in the germline V gene (reference sequence). The CDR3 extends over 15 amino acids. The CDR3 protein is CASSLGQTMNTEAFF. Written as DNA, the CDR3 is TGTGCCAGCAGCTTGGGACAGACCATGAACACTGAAGCTTTCTTT.

This chain connects TRBV30 to TRBJ2-4, with 7 bases fitting TRBD2. CDR1 and CDR2 from the germline V gene are GTSNPN and SVGIG (reference sequence). The CDR3 is 15 residues long. V trimming: 0 bases; J trimming: 3 bases; junction bases outside the gene matches: 5. The CDR3 spells CAWSVSGNVKNIQYF. The CDR3 DNA follows: TGTGCCTGGAGTGTCAGCGGGAACGTCAAAAACATTCAGTACTTC.

The J gene is TRBJ1-5, the V gene TRBV19, with 11 bases identical to TRBD1. CDR1 LNHDA and CDR2 SQIVND come from the germline V gene (reference sequence). J gave up 5 bases and V 5 bases, and 8 bases lay outside the gene matches. The CDR3 sequence is 16 residues long. CDR3 nucleotide sequence: TGTGCCAGTAGTGCCGGACAGGGGGCGAGTCATCAGCCCCAGCATTTT. Translation gives CASSAGQGASHQPQHF.

The genes are TRBV12-3 or TRBV12-4 and TRBJ2-1; TRBD1 or TRBD2 may be the D gene (6 bases each). The CDR3 runs 12 residues. Trimming took 11 bases from V and 5 from J, leaving 13 bases between them. CDR3 DNA sequence: TGTGCCTCCTGGGGGGACAACAATGAGCAGTTCTTC. Translating it yields CASWGDNNEQFF.

The CDR3 protein is CASSLTGGTHEQYF. DNA for the CDR3: TGTGCCAGCAGTCTTACAGGGGGCACCCACGAGCAGTACTTC. The chain links TRBV28 to TRBJ2-7; 9 positions agree with TRBD1. With V trimmed by 5 bases and J by 5 bases, 7 bases remained unmatched. Germline lookup yields CDR1 MDHEN and CDR2 SYDVKM. This CDR3 region has 14 residues.

The chain links TRBV14 to TRBJ2-1, with D maybe TRBD1 (5 bases). The V end was cut by 2 bases, the J end by 4 bases, with 24 bases between. This CDR3 comprises 19 residues. Per the germline V gene, CDR1 is SGHDN and CDR2 is FVKESK. The CDR3 here is CASSQPRLGAPGYYNEQFF. CDR3 nucleotide sequence: TGTGCCAGCAGCCAACCTCGCTTAGGGGCCCCAGGTTATTACAATGAGCAGTTCTTC. Full variable domain (outside the CDR3, taken from reference TRBV14 and TRBJ2-1): EAGVTQFPSHSVIEKGQTVTLRCDPISGHDNLYWYRRVMGKEIKFLLHFVKESKQDESGMPNNRFLAERTGGTYSTLKVQPAELEDSGVYFCASSQPRLGAPGYYNEQFFGPGTRLTVL.

This chain joins TRBV27 and TRBJ2-1; 9 positions match TRBD2. V gave up 6 bases and J gave up 2 bases; unmatched junction bases: 5. There are 15 residues in the CDR3. Germline V gives CDR1 MNHEY, CDR2 SMNVEV (reference sequence). The CDR3 DNA follows: TGTGCCAGCAGCCGGGGCGGGAGGGCCTACAATGAGCAGTTCTTC. Translation gives CASSRGGRAYNEQFF.

The genes are TRBV25-1 and TRBJ1-1; 7 bases are a match to TRBD1. The J segment lost 0 bases and the V segment lost 6 bases, leaving 4 bases of the junction unmatched. This CDR3 is built from 14 residues. The germline gives CDR1 MGHDK, CDR2 SYGVNS. CDR3 in DNA: TGTGCCAGCAGCGTAACAGGGGTGAACACTGAAGCTTTCTTT. It translates to CASSVTGVNTEAFF.

This clone was seen ten or more times. The V call is TRBV5-1, the J call TRBJ1-1; 7 bases map to TRBD1. Germline V gene data show CDR1 as SGHRS and CDR2 as YFSETQ. The length of the CDR3 is 15 residues. Trimming removed 0 bases from V and 5 bases from J; junction bases left unmatched: 7. CDR3 sequence: CASSLGATGSTEAFF. The CDR3 DNA reads as TGCGCCAGCAGCTTGGGGGCGACAGGGAGTACTGAAGCTTTCTTT. Looking up the rest from reference TRBV5-1 and TRBJ1-1 gives the full variable domain: KAGVTQTPRYLIKTRGQQVTLSCSPISGHRSVSWYQQTPGQGLQFLFEYFSETQRNKGNFPGRFSGRQFSNSRSEMNVSTLELGDSALYLCASSLGATGSTEAFFGQGTRLTVV.

This clone was recorded a few times. V is TRBV11-1 and J is TRBJ2-7; D is unclear. The CDR3 length is 13 residues. Per the germline V gene, CDR1 is SGHAT and CDR2 is FQDESV (reference sequence). V lost 2 bases and J 2 bases, leaving 7 bases between the germline ends. The chain's CDR3 is CASSLTGTYEQYF. DNA for the CDR3: TGTGCCAGCAGCTTAACCGGCACCTACGAGCAGTACTTC.

The chain carries TRBV6-2 or TRBV6-3 and TRBJ2-1, with D unresolved. The CDR3 consists of 11 residues. Trimming shortened V by 6 bases and J by 7 bases, and 7 bases separated the two germline ends. The germline CDR1 and CDR2 sequences are MNHEY and SVGEGT. This chain's CDR3 is CASSPMNEQFF. The CDR3 DNA follows: TGTGCCAGCAGCCCTATGAATGAGCAGTTCTTC.

This chain joins TRBV6-4 and TRBJ1-6; unclear D gene. CDR3 length: 14 amino acids. In germline, CDR1 is MRHNA, CDR2 SNTAGT. Trimming left V 4 bases short and J 6 bases short, with 10 bases between. Written as DNA, the CDR3 is TGTGCCAGCAGTGCACGGACGTTTAATTCACCCCTCCACTTT. Amino acid sequence: CASSARTFNSPLHF.

This clone was observed once. The V gene is TRBV6-5, the J gene TRBJ2-2, with D possibly being TRBD1 (7 bases). This CDR3 spans 15 amino acids. V shed 6 bases and J shed 5 bases, with 16 bases lying between them. Per germline, CDR1 MNHEY and CDR2 SVGAGI. CDR3 sequence: CASRLRQGLTGELFF. CDR3 in DNA: TGTGCCAGCAGGCTTAGACAGGGACTGACCGGGGAGCTGTTTTTT.

The chain combines TRBV30 with TRBJ1-3, with 7 bases matching TRBD1. This CDR3 is 14 amino acids long. The trim removed 4 bases at V and 3 bases at J, leaving 6 bases unmatched. Germline V gene sequence: CDR1 GTSNPN, CDR2 SVGIG (reference sequence). CDR3 amino acids: CAWTRTGDGNTIYF. DNA of the CDR3: TGTGCCTGGACCAGGACAGGAGATGGAAACACCATATATTTT.

The chain combines TRBV4-2 with TRBJ2-1, with a possible D match to TRBD1 (6 bases). V lost 0 bases, J lost 3 bases, and 15 bases lay in between. Germline CDR1 reads LGHNA; CDR2 reads YNFKEQ. The CDR3 runs 17 residues. The CDR3 region is CASSQDEAGAVYNEQFF. Written as DNA, the CDR3 is TGTGCCAGCAGCCAAGATGAAGCAGGGGCGGTCTACAATGAGCAGTTCTTC.